These 30 T cell receptor beta chains share one sample of origin, sequenced in a study of kidney transplant recipient with SARS-CoV-2 infection. TCRdb recomputed calls from the reads with MiXCR, one row per CDR3 protein. The sample lists 200,000 to 300,000 distinct CDR3 sequences, 25% to 30% seen once, with less than 8.5% in the top ten. The material was a blood sample, obtained at baseline and around day 110 from a kidney transplant recipient. The receptors shown here come from a young adult male patient who had COVID-19 and was a kidney transplant recipient. Some T cells may be supplied by the graft donor.

About this clonotype itself: This clone may be a read error of a much larger clone one base away. This chain uses TRBV5-8 with TRBJ1-2; no reliable D call. Germline V gives CDR1 SGHTS, CDR2 YDEGEE. CDR3 size: 16 residues. DNA for the CDR3: TGTGCCAGCCCGTCCATTCATCCACGAAAGACCTATGGCTACGCCTTC. This gives the protein CASPSIHPRKTYGYAF.

This clonotype was counted many times. J is TRBJ1-2 and V is TRBV20-1, with 7 nucleotides matching TRBD1. CDR1 and CDR2 from the germline V gene are DFQATT and SNEGSKA (reference sequence). J gave up 0 bases and V 4 bases, and 11 bases lay outside the gene matches. This CDR3 comprises 16 residues. CDR3 in amino acids: CSATPGTAATNYGYTF. CDR3 DNA sequence: TGCAGTGCTACCCCCGGGACAGCCGCTACTAACTATGGCTACACCTTC.

With respect to this clonotype: An end of the junction does not agree with germline; a read error may underlie this. This rearrangement joins TRBV19 to TRBJ1-2; a possible D gene is TRBD1 (5 bases). The CDR3 has 17 residues. Looked up from germline, CDR1 is LNHDA and CDR2 is SQIVND (reference sequence). The CDR3, as DNA: TGTGCCAGTAGTACACTTCGGACAAATCGAAAGGCCTATGGTTACACCTTC. Its translation is CASSTLRTNRKAYGYTF.

This clonotype was seen repeatedly, ten times or more. J is TRBJ1-6 and V is TRBV27; D unresolved. With 3 bases removed from V and 10 bases from J, the gap between germline ends came to 10 bases. The V gene's germline CDR1 is MNHEY and CDR2 SMNVEV (reference sequence). This CDR3 contains 13 residues. DNA for the CDR3: TGTGCCAGCAGTTTCGAGGGTTGGTCACCCCTCCACTTT. Its translation: CASSFEGWSPLHF.

Note on this clonotype: This may be a read error, as it is one base from a much larger clone. V and J are TRBV2 and TRBJ2-4; D is undetermined. With the DNA end fitting TRBJ2-7 better, the J assignment may be wrong. The CDR3 is 13 amino acids. Germline V gene lookup returns CDR1 SNHLY and CDR2 FYNNEI. CDR3 residues: CASRMPGSYEQYF. CDR3 DNA sequence: TGTGCCAGCAGGATGCCAGGCTCCTACGAGCAGTACTTC.

This clonotype was counted between two and nine times. The chain carries TRBV5-1 and TRBJ2-1; 9 bases map to TRBD2. Germline lookup yields CDR1 SGHRS and CDR2 YFSETQ. This CDR3 contains 14 residues. Trimming removed 5 bases from V and 3 bases from J; junction bases left unmatched: 3. The CDR3 DNA sequence: TGCGCCAGCAGAGCGGGAGGCATCTACAATGAGCAGTTCTTC. It is translated as CASRAGGIYNEQFF.

A note on this clonotype: A much larger clone differs by one base, so this may be a read error. This likely comes from a read error, as the CDR3 has no conserved phenylalanine or tryptophan at its end. The chain has TRBV6-5 and TRBJ1-2; D not resolved. CDR1 is MNHEY and CDR2 is SVGAGI in the germline V gene. The CDR3 has 17 amino acids. The V gene lost 5 bases and the J gene lost 4 bases, with 23 bases spanning the gap. The CDR3 region has the DNA TGTGCCAGCAGTCAACGGAGCTCTATGCGAAAGACCTATGGCTACACCCTC. Its translation is CASSQRSSMRKTYGYTL.

This clonotype appeared many times. The rearrangement links TRBV24-1 to TRBJ2-5; D call uncertain. Trimming removed 4 bases at V and 3 bases at J, with 8 bases between. The germline gives CDR1 KGHDR, CDR2 SFDVKD. The CDR3 has 13 amino acids. The CDR3 DNA reads as TGTGCCACCAGTGACCTCGACGAAGAGACCCAGTACTTC. Translating it yields CATSDLDEETQYF.

Regarding this clonotype: This sequence may be a read error, since a much larger clone differs from it by one base. The CDR3 region is CASVEGNSRKTYGHTF. For the CDR3, the DNA is TGTGCCAGCGTAGAAGGCAATAGTCGAAAGACCTATGGCCACACCTTC. The chain has TRBV5-6 and TRBJ1-2; D gene ambiguous. The CDR3 sequence is 16 residues long. Germline V gene lookup returns CDR1 SGHDT and CDR2 YYEEEE.

The gene calls are TRBV6-6 and TRBJ1-2; D unresolved. V was pared by 5 bases and J by 4 bases, with 23 bases between. Germline V gene lookup returns CDR1 MNHNY and CDR2 SVGAGI (reference sequence). The CDR3 is 17 residues long. CDR3 coding DNA: TGTGCCAGCAGTCATCGTCAAGGTGGGAGAAAGACCTATGGCTACACCTTC. Translation: CASSHRQGGRKTYGYTF.

This clonotype was seen only a few times. V and J are TRBV5-1 and TRBJ1-2; the D is unclear. The V and J ends lost 5 bases and 7 bases respectively, with 24 bases between them. Per germline, CDR1 SGHRS and CDR2 YFSETQ. The CDR3 contains 16 residues. In DNA, the CDR3 is TGCGCCAGCAGGGAAAGATCGGTTCGAAAGACCTGTGGCTACACCTTC. Residues: CASRERSVRKTCGYTF.

The chain uses TRBV19 and TRBJ1-1; the D is unclear. The V gene lost 6 bases and the J gene lost 0 bases, with 8 bases spanning the gap. The germline gives CDR1 LNHDA, CDR2 SQIVND (reference sequence). The CDR3 has 13 amino acids. CDR3 nucleotides: TGTGCCAGTAGACTGCAAATGAACACTGAAGCTTTCTTT. It specifies CASRLQMNTEAFF.

As for this clonotype: A much larger clone lies a single base off, so this may be a read error. V and J are TRBV14 and TRBJ2-7; the D is unclear. V lost 0 bases and J lost 0, with 15 bases in between. The length of the CDR3 is 17 residues. Germline values: CDR1 SGHDN, CDR2 FVKESK. CDR3 amino acids: CASSQEWGSWGSYEQYF. The CDR3 DNA reads as TGTGCCAGCAGCCAAGAGTGGGGATCTTGGGGCTCCTACGAGCAGTACTTC.

In its sample, this clonotype was seen many times. The gene calls are TRBV3-1 and TRBJ1-5; D unresolved. The CDR3 runs 17 residues. V was shortened by 1 base and J by 7 bases, with 20 bases between the two germline ends. Germline values: CDR1 LGHDT, CDR2 YNNKEL (reference sequence). In DNA, the CDR3 is TGTGCCAGCAGCCAAGGTATTCCCAGTGCGGGCGACCAGCCCCAGCATTTT. It translates to CASSQGIPSAGDQPQHF.

This clonotype was detected many times. The chain couples TRBV11-2 to TRBJ1-2, with D hard to call. Trimming stripped 5 bases from V and 4 bases from J, with 23 bases between. CDR1 is SGHAT and CDR2 is FQNNGV in the germline V gene. The CDR3 length is 17 residues. CDR3 protein: CASSMVATSRKTYGYTF. The DNA for the CDR3 is TGTGCCAGCAGCATGGTGGCAACAAGCAGAAAGACCTATGGCTACACCTTC.

As concerns this clonotype: This may arise from a read error, as a much more abundant clone is one base away. V and J are TRBV7-8 and TRBJ2-7; 9 bases match TRBD2. The CDR3 totals 14 residues. The germline V gene encodes CDR1 SGHVS and CDR2 FQNEAQ. This CDR3 is CTSSFRGGAYEQYF. Here the CDR3 DNA reads TGTACCAGCAGCTTTCGCGGGGGGGCCTACGAGCAGTACTTC.

For this clonotype: This may come from a read error, since a much larger clone is one base off. Here the CDR3 DNA reads TGTGCCAGCAGCACCGATGTAAGACAAGAGCAGTACTTC. Protein sequence: CASSTDVRQEQYF. The J gene is TRBJ2-7, the V gene TRBV21-1. TRBV21-1 is shown as a pseudogene. The CDR3 extends over 13 amino acids.

For this clonotype: A read error is possible here, since a much larger clone lies one base away. V gene TRBV7-2 combines with J gene TRBJ1-1; TRBD1 might be the D (5 bases). Germline assignment: CDR1 SGHTA and CDR2 FQGNSA. V lost 5 bases, J lost 4 bases, and 20 bases lay in between. The length of the CDR3 is 16 residues. The CDR3 sequence: CASSPEEGRPITEAFF. The CDR3 DNA sequence: TGTGCCAGCAGCCCGGAAGAGGGACGCCCCATCACTGAAGCTTTCTTT.

In regard to this clonotype: With a much larger clone just one base away, this may be a read error. The chain has TRBV10-2 and TRBJ1-2; D remains ambiguous. CDR1 is WSHSY and CDR2 is SAAADI in the germline V gene. The CDR3 has 17 residues. Trimming took off 4 bases at V and 4 bases at J, with 22 bases between the two ends. The CDR3 bases are TGCGCCAGCAGTGGTGACAACGCTTCTAGAAAGACCTATGGCTACACCTTC. Amino acid sequence: CASSGDNASRKTYGYTF.

Comment on this clonotype: This may be a read error: a much more frequent sequence differs by one nucleotide. The V and J genes are TRBV6-5 and TRBJ1-1; D is undetermined. Per the germline V gene, CDR1 is MNHEY and CDR2 is SVGAGI. V was pared by 7 bases and J by 2 bases, with 14 bases between. The length of the CDR3 is 14 residues. CDR3 DNA sequence: TGTGCCAGCACGATGGGGAATAGAAACACTGAAGCTTTCTTT. Encoded protein: CASTMGNRNTEAFF.

This clonotype has just a few counts. The chain carries TRBV7-6 and TRBJ2-5, with D hard to call. Germline V gives CDR1 SGHVS, CDR2 FNYEAQ. The length of the CDR3 is 13 residues. V was pared by 5 bases and J by 5 bases, with 12 bases between. The CDR3 protein is CASSLGPVETQYF. The CDR3 nucleotides are TGTGCCAGCAGCCTCGGACCCGTGGAGACCCAGTACTTC.

A few counts support this clonotype. The chain uses TRBV6-6 and TRBJ2-3, with 10 bases aligning to TRBD1. This CDR3 has 15 residues. Germline V lookup: CDR1 MNHNY, CDR2 SVGAGI (reference sequence). V dropped 0 bases and J dropped 5; count of bases not matched to a gene: 2. CDR3 bases: TGTGCCAGCAGTTACTCGACAGGGGGCGGAGATACGCAGTATTTT. It encodes CASSYSTGGGDTQYF.

This clonotype has a count of ten or more. The CDR3 sequence is CASSQEEGRIYGTINNEQFF. Written as DNA, the CDR3 is TGCGCCAGCAGCCAAGAAGAAGGACGAATCTACGGGACGATAAACAATGAGCAGTTCTTC. J is TRBJ2-1 and V is TRBV4-3, with D perhaps given as TRBD1 or TRBD2 (5 bases each). The length of the CDR3 is 20 residues. CDR1 and CDR2 (germline): LGHNA, YSLEER. V lost 0 bases and J 5 bases, leaving 26 bases between the germline ends.

Notes on this clonotype: A read error may explain this, as a much larger clone is one base away. The chain combines TRBV10-1 with TRBJ1-1; D remains ambiguous. Per the germline V gene, CDR1 is WNHNN and CDR2 is SYGVQD (reference sequence). The CDR3 covers 15 residues. CDR3 in DNA: TGCGCCGGCAGTGAGTCAGTAGAGGAGAACACTGAAGCTTTCTTT. This encodes CAGSESVEENTEAFF.

This clonotype was observed many times. The CDR3 DNA reads as TGTGCCAGCACGGGGCAGGGCCTCAATCAGCCCCAGCATTTT. This encodes CASTGQGLNQPQHF. This chain connects TRBV19 to TRBJ1-5, with D perhaps matching TRBD1 (5 bases). V lost 9 bases and J lost 3, with 15 bases in between. This CDR3 region has 14 residues. Per germline, CDR1 LNHDA and CDR2 SQIVND (reference sequence).

This clonotype came up many times. The junction departs from germline at one end; a sequencing error may be responsible. This chain links TRBV3-1 with TRBJ1-1, with D tentatively TRBD1 (6 bases). The CDR3 is made up of 12 amino acids. Germline values: CDR1 LGHDT, CDR2 YNNKEL (reference sequence). The CDR3 DNA reads as TGCGCCAGCAGCCAAGTTGGGACAGAAGCTTTCTTT. Its translation: CASSQVGTEAFF.

Only one count was recorded for this clonotype. With a much larger clone just one base away, this may be a read error. This sequence joins TRBV6-4 and TRBJ2-7, with D perhaps given as TRBD1 or TRBD2 (6 bases each). The germline V gene has CDR1 MRHNA and CDR2 SNTAGT. The CDR3 extends over 16 amino acids. The V and J ends lost 0 bases and 1 base respectively, with 13 bases between them. The CDR3 DNA sequence: TGTGCCAGCAGTGACTCTGGGGGGCCACTGTCCTACGAGCAGTACTTC. Its protein product is CASSDSGGPLSYEQYF.

The sample holds many counts of this clonotype. This chain joins TRBV10-1 and TRBJ2-2; possibly TRBD2 for D (7 bases). V lost 7 bases and J lost 3, with 12 bases in between. CDR1 and CDR2 (germline): WNHNN, SYGVQD (reference sequence). CDR3 length: 14 residues. The CDR3 sequence: CASKGGLDTGELFF. The CDR3 DNA reads as TGCGCCAGCAAGGGGGGGCTTGACACCGGGGAGCTGTTTTTT.

This clonotype was counted many times. The chain combines TRBV5-1 with TRBJ1-2; no clear D. The V gene lost 7 bases and the J gene lost 4 bases, with 23 bases spanning the gap. The CDR3 spans 16 residues. Germline assignment: CDR1 SGHRS and CDR2 YFSETQ. This CDR3 reads CASRSASVRKTYGYTF. The CDR3 DNA follows: TGCGCCAGCCGATCCGCATCGGTTCGAAAGACCTATGGCTACACCTTC.

In the case of this clonotype: One base away lies a much larger clone, so this may be a sequencing read error. The J gene is TRBJ1-4, the V gene TRBV4-3; TRBD1 agrees at 9 bases. CDR1 is LGHNA and CDR2 is YSLEER in the germline V gene. The CDR3 sequence is 16 residues long. The CDR3 loop reads CSSSQGAGQGDEKLFF. In DNA, the CDR3 is TGCTCCAGCAGCCAAGGAGCGGGACAGGGTGATGAAAAACTGTTTTTT.